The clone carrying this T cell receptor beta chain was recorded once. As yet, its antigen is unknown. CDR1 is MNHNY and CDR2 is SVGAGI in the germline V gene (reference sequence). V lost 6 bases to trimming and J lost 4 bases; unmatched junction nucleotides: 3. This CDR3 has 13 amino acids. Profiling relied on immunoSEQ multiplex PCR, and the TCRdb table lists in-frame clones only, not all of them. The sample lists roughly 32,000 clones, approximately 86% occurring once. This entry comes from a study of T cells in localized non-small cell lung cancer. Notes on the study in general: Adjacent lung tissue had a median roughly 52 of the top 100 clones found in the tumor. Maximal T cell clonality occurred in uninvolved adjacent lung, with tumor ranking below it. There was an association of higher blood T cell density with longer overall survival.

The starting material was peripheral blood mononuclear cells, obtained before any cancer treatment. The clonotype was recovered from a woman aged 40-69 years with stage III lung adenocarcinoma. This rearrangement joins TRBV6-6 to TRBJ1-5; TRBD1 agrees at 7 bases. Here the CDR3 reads CASRRQGNQPQHF. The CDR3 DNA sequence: TGTGCCAGCAGAAGACAGGGTAATCAGCCCCAGCATTTT.